This T cell receptor beta chain came from a study of CD8 T cells in Susac syndrome (dated by TCRdb to 2018 to 2020). At the level of the whole study: The study used repertoire sequencing to test whether antigen drove CD8+ T cell activation and differentiation in Susac syndrome. The clonality of the CD8+ T cell repertoire was compared across 12 healthy donors, roughly 14 Susac syndrome patients and under 19 multiple sclerosis patients.

Overall study results and their limits: The number of individuals in the TCR sequencing and HLA analysis was acknowledged as relatively small.

A word on this clonotype: This receptor's antigen is unknown. Base qualities were left out, and no much larger clone turns up one base away.

Peripheral blood CD8+ and CD4+ T cells from healthy donors, Susac syndrome patients and multiple sclerosis patients were profiled using high-throughput TCR beta sequencing. Treatment-naive patients with stable or active relapsing-remitting disease fulfilling revised McDonald criteria were used as multiple sclerosis controls. Bulk CD8+ and CD4+ T cells were purified by magnetic negative isolation, while CD8+ TEMRA cells were enriched using FACS. Blood was drawn into EDTA tubes, processed within 24 hours, and PBMCs were isolated by density gradient centrifugation. PBMCs destined for TCR sequencing were cryopreserved in liquid nitrogen and later thawed in a 37 °C water bath. The sorted or isolated CD4+, CD8+ and CD8+ TEMRA cells had a purity of 90% or higher. RNA was extracted with the RNeasy kit and about 0.5 to 1 ug was reverse transcribed using random hexamers. The immunoSEQ multiplex PCR assay, which covers 54 Vbeta and 13 Jbeta segments, was used to amplify TCR beta CDR3 regions. PCR amplification bias was corrected using a synthetic template baseline for primer optimization and computational correction. On the authors' methods: Reads were assigned to V, D and J genes according to IMGT and analyzed in immunoSEQ Analyzer, with only productive sequences retained. To calculate clonality, Shannon entropy was normalized by log2 of the number of productive unique sequences and then subtracted from one. For each patient and control, public and private clones were evaluated among the 100 most prevalent clones. Clones were defined as Susac-specific if absent from the healthy and MS cohorts, from roughly 1,100 published viral clones and from other ImmuneACCESS disease sequences. TCRdb handled the public reads itself, with Q25 trimming in fastp and clone calling in MiXCR, and kept productive beta chains. Here each entry gathers all rows of one CDR3 protein and keeps the most common genes and DNA. TCRdb, not the authors, supplied the V and J calls. The sample yields about 130,000 distinct CDR3 sequences; more than 75% were counted once. The ten largest clonotypes hold about 0.23% of the sample.

Between the V and J ends, shortened by 2 bases and 8 bases respectively, the junction contains 10 bases. CDR3 length: 14 amino acids, cysteine to phenylalanine. Only the CDR3 region is kept as DNA, spanning 42 bases read in frame from base 1. The germline V gene (reference sequence) provides CDR1 MNHEY and CDR2 SMNVEV. The specimen sequenced was CD8+ T cells from PBMCs. Here the chain combines TRBV27 and TRBJ2-6; no D gene call is confident. This TCR derives from a human donor with multiple sclerosis. The DNA sequence is given as TGTGCCAGCAGTTTAGCAGGCGTCCCCAACGTCCTGACTTTC. This is translated as CASSLAGVPNVLTF.